This TCR beta chain was observed in a study of blood T cell repertoires in COVID-19. Study information: Samples taken during acute and convalescent COVID-19 were collected in the United States, Italy and Spain. Sources were T cells, B-cell-depleted T cells, or PBMCs; the material itself was cDNA or gDNA.

Authors' processing steps: Using reference gene primer amplification, nucleated cell counts were estimated. Clones were read by immunoSEQ multiplex PCR, and TCRdb kept only the in-frame ones, dropping some. That table is the source of V, J and clone size, and D and trimming were worked out from the DNA. The data show more than 110,000 clones, less than 85% seen once. The V and J ends lost 5 bases and 5 bases respectively, with 7 bases between them. Per the germline V gene, CDR1 is MGHDK and CDR2 is SYGVNS. CDR3 length: 12 amino acids. The sequencing input was peripheral blood. V is TRBV25-1 and J is TRBJ1-3, with no clear D. The sequence was collected from a woman older than 75 in a cohort sampled during active or convalescent COVID-19. As DNA, the CDR3 is TGTGCCAGCAGTCGAGGCAGAAACACCATATATTTT. Amino acid sequence: CASSRGRNTIYF.